This entry describes one T cell receptor (beta chain). As yet, its antigen is unknown. Only Caucasian adults living in Nashville, Tennessee served as donors. This entry comes from a study of shared clonotypes between healthy human individuals. Sequencing was performed with immunoSEQ multiplex PCR; in TCRdb, only in-frame clones are kept and a portion is missing. The table lists fewer than 3 million clones, approximately 90% of them singletons. The study, taken as a whole, reports: Compared with memory subsets, naive subsets generally had larger estimated richness. For sorted subsets, rarefaction showed incomplete sequencing despite large depth.

The receptor comes from a man between 18 and 35 years old in good health. Some clones in this sample may be carry-over from other donors' samples. The sequenced material came from naive CD4+ T cells from PBMCs. Subset meaning: CD45RA+ positively selected.

CDR3 in DNA: TGTGCCAGCAGCCAACCCTCATTGGGTGGCTACACCTTC. Amino acids: CASSQPSLGGYTF. The rearrangement joins TRBV7-9 to TRBJ1-2; the D is unclear. Germline V lookup: CDR1 SEHNR, CDR2 FQNEAQ (reference sequence). This CDR3 spans 13 amino acids. Trimming stripped 5 bases from V and 7 bases from J, with 14 bases between.